Each of the 9 T cell receptor beta chains below was sequenced from the same sample in a study of TIL therapy for anti-PD-1-resistant metastatic lung cancer (dated by TCRdb to the early 2020s). The time point label here, explained by the study, means: pre-treatment sample, taken before nivolumab and TIL therapy. The immunoSEQ v3 hsTCRB kit was used to amplify TCR beta CDR3 regions from genomic DNA through bias-controlled multiplex PCR. TCRdb carries this immuneACCESS record with in-frame sequences only. Its versions omit some clonotypes, under half of them owing to an unresolved V gene in the studies checked, with the rest unexplained. Within this sample are nearly 15,000 clones, with approximately 85% of them counted one time only. Roughly 0.93% of the sample is taken by the ten largest. The sequencing used blood, collected at baseline. These receptor sequences come from a person between 25 and 80 years old with non-small cell lung cancer.

The chain links TRBV6-1 to TRBJ2-1; 8 positions agree with TRBD2. Germline CDR1 reads MNHNS; CDR2 reads SASEGT. The V gene end was trimmed by 2 bases and the J gene end by 5 bases; junction bases not matched to a gene: 8. This CDR3 is built from 16 residues. The CDR3 sequence is CASSELRRGADNEQFF. CDR3 DNA sequence: TGTGCCAGCAGTGAATTAAGGCGGGGGGCTGACAATGAGCAGTTCTTC.

CDR3 region: CASSSLYRGDTQYF. The CDR3 DNA is TGTGCCAGCAGCTCCTTGTACCGGGGAGATACGCAGTATTTT. The J gene is TRBJ2-3, the V gene TRBV11-2; D is perhaps TRBD2 (5 bases). The CDR3 is made up of 14 amino acids. Per the germline V gene, CDR1 is SGHAT and CDR2 is FQNNGV. V lost 4 bases to trimming and J lost 5 bases, with 13 bases between them.

The chain links TRBV6-5 to TRBJ1-1; D is ambiguous. Trimming stripped 8 bases from V and 0 bases from J, with 16 bases between. From germline, CDR1 is MNHEY and CDR2 SVGAGI. This CDR3 spans 15 amino acids. CDR3 DNA sequence: TGTGCCAGCTTCAAGGGTGGGAGGATGAACACTGAAGCTTTCTTT. It yields the protein CASFKGGRMNTEAFF.

This clone was seen only a few times. V is TRBV11-2 and J is TRBJ2-1; the D is unclear. The CDR3 is made up of 12 amino acids. Trimming removed 5 bases at V and 4 bases at J, with 6 bases between. Germline V gene sequence: CDR1 SGHAT, CDR2 FQNNGV. CDR3 residues: CASSTEYNEQFF. CDR3 in DNA: TGTGCCAGCAGCACGGAATACAATGAGCAGTTCTTC.

J is TRBJ2-3 and V is TRBV7-9, with D uncertain. The CDR3 is 12 amino acids. CDR1 and CDR2 (germline): SEHNR, FQNEAQ (reference sequence). With 6 bases removed from V and 6 bases from J, the gap between germline ends came to 10 bases. CDR3 nucleotide sequence: TGTGCCAGCAGGAGTCGGTGGGATACGCAGTATTTT. Translated, it gives CASRSRWDTQYF.

The chain couples TRBV11-2 to TRBJ2-7; no clear D. Germline values: CDR1 SGHAT, CDR2 FQNNGV. V was shortened by 5 bases and J by 3 bases, with 8 bases between the two germline ends. CDR3 length: 12 residues. The CDR3 region has the DNA TGTGCCAGCAGCCTAAACGTCTACGAGCAGTACGTC. Amino acids: CASSLNVYEQYV.

The chain links TRBV4-1 to TRBJ1-1; 9 positions match TRBD1. V lost 4 bases to trimming and J lost 6 bases; unmatched junction nucleotides: 6. CDR1 MGHRA and CDR2 YSYEKL come from the germline V gene. This CDR3 region has 14 residues. The CDR3: CASSLGTGWSEAFF. In DNA form, the CDR3 reads TGCGCCAGCAGCCTAGGGACAGGGTGGTCTGAAGCTTTCTTT.

V usage is TRBV30 and J usage is TRBJ2-7, with TRBD2 matching 7 bases. Germline V gives CDR1 GTSNPN, CDR2 SVGIG (reference sequence). The V gene end was trimmed by 4 bases and the J gene end by 2 bases; junction bases not matched to a gene: 11. This CDR3 spans 15 amino acids. CDR3 region: CAWNPYLAGTYEQYF. Written as DNA, the CDR3 is TGTGCCTGGAACCCCTATTTAGCGGGTACCTACGAGCAGTACTTC.

The sample holds a few counts of this clone. The chain couples TRBV5-1 to TRBJ2-7; the match to TRBD1 covers 7 bases. With 3 bases clipped from V and 2 bases from J, the junction kept 8 bases outside the gene matches. Germline assignment: CDR1 SGHRS and CDR2 YFSETQ. There are 15 residues in the CDR3. DNA for the CDR3: TGCGCCAGCAGCTCGGGGACAGTAGAAGCCTACGAGCAGTACTTC. Translation gives CASSSGTVEAYEQYF.